One and the same sample provided the 8 T cell receptor beta chains below, sequenced in a study of CD8 T cells in Susac syndrome. RNA, at about 0.45 to 1 ug, was reverse transcribed with random hexamers. TCRdb passed the immunoSEQ multiplex PCR reads through MiXCR, listing each CDR3 protein once. This sample has about 150,000 distinct CDR3 sequences, with roughly 95% found just once. Specimen: CD8+ T cells from PBMCs. These receptors all stem from a human donor with multiple sclerosis.

The genes are TRBV29-1 and TRBJ1-2; 8 bases map to TRBD1. The CDR3 is 13 residues long. V was clipped by 6 bases and J by 8 bases; unmatched bases: 11. Germline V gives CDR1 SQVTM, CDR2 ANQGSEA. This chain's CDR3 is CSVPGTGSRGYTF. CDR3 in DNA: TGCAGCGTCCCAGGGACAGGCTCTCGGGGCTACACCTTC.

This clonotype was counted a few times. The rearrangement uses TRBV27 and TRBJ2-1, with a weak D call TRBD1 (6 bases). From germline, CDR1 is MNHEY and CDR2 SMNVEV (reference sequence). The CDR3 runs 14 residues. Trimming shortened V by 2 bases and J by 2 bases, and 7 bases separated the two germline ends. CDR3 nucleotides: TGTGCCAGCAGTTTACAGGGGCCCTACAATGAGCAGTTCTTC. This encodes CASSLQGPYNEQFF.

In its sample, this clonotype was seen a few times. The chain uses TRBV6-1 and TRBJ2-5, with a tentative D call TRBD2 (5 bases). This CDR3 spans 15 amino acids. V lost 11 bases, J lost 4 bases, and 23 bases lay in between. Germline CDR1 reads MNHNS; CDR2 reads SASEGT. The CDR3 loop is CAPAMARGWGETQYF. In DNA form, the CDR3 reads TGTGCCCCAGCAATGGCACGGGGATGGGGAGAGACCCAGTACTTC.

This sequence joins TRBV6-2 or TRBV6-3 and TRBJ2-7; tentatively, D is TRBD1 (7 bases). Germline assignment: CDR1 MNHEY and CDR2 SVGEGT. V lost 8 bases and J lost 3, with 14 bases in between. There are 13 residues in the CDR3. CDR3 nucleotide sequence: TGTGCCAGCGGAGGGGGCACCTACTACGAGCAGTACGTC. This encodes CASGGGTYYEQYV.

The chain couples TRBV6-5 to TRBJ1-5; D not resolved. The CDR3 length is 13 residues. The ends were cut back, 3 bases at V and 9 bases at J, with 12 bases in the middle. Germline lookup yields CDR1 MNHEY and CDR2 SVGAGI. For the CDR3, the DNA is TGTGCCAGCAGTTATAGTGGGTTTGGGCCCCAGCATTTT. Translating it yields CASSYSGFGPQHF.

This chain uses TRBV2 with TRBJ1-1; the D is unclear. The V gene lost 6 bases and the J gene lost 4 bases, with 12 bases spanning the gap. Germline CDR1 and CDR2: SNHLY and FYNNEI. The CDR3 sequence is 13 residues long. This chain's CDR3 is CASRGRDGTEAFF. CDR3 coding DNA: TGTGCCAGCAGGGGTAGAGACGGCACTGAAGCTTTCTTT. The whole variable domain, remainder taken from reference TRBV2 and TRBJ1-1, is EPEVTQTPSHQVTQMGQEVILRCVPISNHLYFYWYRQILGQKVEFLVSFYNNEISEKSEIFDDQFSVERPDGSNFTLKIRSTKLEDSAMYFCASRGRDGTEAFFGQGTRLTVV.

CDR3 in DNA: TGTGCCAGCAGCCAAGATCGAGGACAGGGGTCTTCCTATGGCTACACCTTC. This codes for CASSQDRGQGSSYGYTF. V and J are TRBV3-1 and TRBJ1-2, with 9 bases identical to TRBD1. Per the germline V gene, CDR1 is LGHDT and CDR2 is YNNKEL (reference sequence). Trimming removed 0 bases from V and 4 bases from J; junction bases left unmatched: 9. The CDR3 consists of 17 residues.

The chain uses TRBV20-1 and TRBJ2-3, with D possibly matching TRBD2 (5 bases). This CDR3 has 16 residues. Trimming removed 0 bases at V and 1 base at J, with 14 bases between. Germline V gene sequence: CDR1 DFQATT, CDR2 SNEGSKA (reference sequence). The CDR3, as DNA: TGCAGTGCTAGAGATGAGGGAGCAGAAGGCACAGATACGCAGTATTTT. Residues: CSARDEGAEGTDTQYF.